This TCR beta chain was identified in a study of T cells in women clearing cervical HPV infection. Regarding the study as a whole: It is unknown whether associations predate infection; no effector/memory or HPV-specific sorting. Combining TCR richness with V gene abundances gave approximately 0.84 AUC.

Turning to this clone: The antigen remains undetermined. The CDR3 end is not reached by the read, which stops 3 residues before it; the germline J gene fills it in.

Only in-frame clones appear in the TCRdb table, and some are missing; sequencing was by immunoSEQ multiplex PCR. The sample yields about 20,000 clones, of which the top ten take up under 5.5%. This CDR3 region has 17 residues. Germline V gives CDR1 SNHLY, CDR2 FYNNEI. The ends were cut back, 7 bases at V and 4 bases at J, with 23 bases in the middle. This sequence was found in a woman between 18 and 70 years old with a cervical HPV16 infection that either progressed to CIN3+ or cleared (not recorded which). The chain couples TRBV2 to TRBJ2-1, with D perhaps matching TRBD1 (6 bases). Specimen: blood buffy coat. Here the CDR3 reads CASTRDPGHPMYNEQFF. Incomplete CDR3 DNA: TGTGCCAGCACCCGAGACCCGGGACATCCAATGTACAATGAG. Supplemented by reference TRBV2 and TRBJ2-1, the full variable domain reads EPEVTQTPSHQVTQMGQEVILRCVPISNHLYFYWYRQILGQKVEFLVSFYNNEISEKSEIFDDQFSVERPDGSNFTLKIRSTKLEDSAMYFCASTRDPGHPMYNEQFFGPGTRLTVL.